The 18 T cell receptor beta chains in this list originate from one sample, sequenced in a study of CD8 T cells in ankylosing spondylitis. TCRdb re-derived calls from the 5' RACE reads in MiXCR, one entry per CDR3 protein. Here the sample spans hundreds of thousands of distinct CDR3 sequences, around 20% being singletons. Sequenced input: blood, either unsorted or a sorted T cell fraction (not recorded which). These TCRs come from a male donor with ankylosing spondylitis or in good health (not recorded which).

This clonotype was counted between two and nine times. The genes are TRBV27 and TRBJ2-3; 8 nucleotides agree with TRBD2. CDR3 length: 16 amino acids. Trimming removed 3 bases from V and 3 bases from J; junction bases left unmatched: 8. Germline assignment: CDR1 MNHEY and CDR2 SMNVEV (reference sequence). Written as DNA, the CDR3 is TGTGCCAGCAGTTTGTCCATGGGACTAGTTACAGATACGCAGTATTTT. Translation gives CASSLSMGLVTDTQYF.

The chain carries TRBV2 and TRBJ2-1; D is ambiguous. Germline values: CDR1 SNHLY, CDR2 FYNNEI. The CDR3 sequence is 13 residues long. V was clipped by 2 bases and J by 7 bases, with 9 bases between them. As DNA, the CDR3 is TGTGCCAGCAGTGAAAACTTAGGAAATGAGCAGTTCTTC. It translates to CASSENLGNEQFF.

The V and J genes are TRBV12-3 or TRBV12-4 and TRBJ2-3; D is unresolved. V gave up 4 bases and J gave up 4 bases, with 9 bases separating them. CDR3 length: 13 residues. CDR3 DNA: TGTGCCAGCAGTTCTGACTTGCCAGATACGCAGTATTTT. Translated, it gives CASSSDLPDTQYF.

For this clonotype: A read error may explain this, as a much larger clone is one base away. The J gene is TRBJ2-1, the V gene TRBV2; 12 nucleotides line up with TRBD2. The germline CDR1 and CDR2 sequences are SNHLY and FYNNEI. This CDR3 region has 15 residues. V was clipped by 6 bases and J by 5 bases; unmatched bases: 5. This CDR3 is CASSFLAGGNNEQFF. The DNA for the CDR3 is TGTGCCAGCAGCTTTCTAGCGGGAGGGAACAATGAGCAGTTCTTC.

This clonotype has just a few counts. The chain carries TRBV5-1 and TRBJ1-1, with D tentatively TRBD1 (5 bases). The V end was cut by 0 bases, the J end by 4 bases, with 13 bases between. From germline, CDR1 is SGHRS and CDR2 YFSETQ. The CDR3 has 15 amino acids. CDR3 residues: CASSLVGVPGTEAFF. As DNA, the CDR3 is TGCGCCAGCAGCTTGGTGGGGGTCCCTGGCACTGAAGCTTTCTTT.

This clonotype was seen a few times. The chain is built from TRBV21-1 and TRBJ2-1. TRBV21-1 represents a pseudogene. This CDR3 is 14 amino acids long. The chain's CDR3 is CASSKAPRSDEQFF. Here the CDR3 DNA reads TGTGCCAGCAGCAAGGCGCCTAGGAGCGATGAGCAGTTCTTC.

Of note for this clonotype: Mismatch with germline at one junction end may stem from a read error. The chain joins TRBV9 to TRBJ2-3; a possible D gene is TRBD1 (6 bases). Per the germline V gene, CDR1 is SGDLS and CDR2 is YYNGEE. CDR3 length equals 16 residues. The CDR3 spells CDSSPTGSGGTDTQYF. The CDR3 DNA follows: TGTGACAGCAGTCCCACAGGGAGTGGCGGAACAGATACGCAGTATTTT.

The chain links TRBV7-6 to TRBJ2-1, with no clear D. The CDR3 loop spans 13 amino acids. Germline V gives CDR1 SGHVS, CDR2 FNYEAQ. V was cut by 4 bases and J by 5 bases, with 9 bases left in between. CDR3 sequence reads: CASSSWSDNEQFF. DNA of the CDR3: TGTGCCAGCAGCTCGTGGTCGGACAATGAGCAGTTCTTC.

J is TRBJ2-3 and V is TRBV10-3; tentative D call: TRBD2 (6 bases). This CDR3 is 14 amino acids long. V lost 7 bases and J 0 bases, leaving 11 bases between the germline ends. The germline gives CDR1 ENHRY, CDR2 SYGVKD. The CDR3 nucleotides read TGTGCCATCAACCCCAGCGGGAGCACAGATACGCAGTATTTT. Its translation is CAINPSGSTDTQYF.

This chain joins TRBV5-5 and TRBJ2-3; D is possibly TRBD2 (6 bases). The CDR3 has 14 amino acids. Trimming pared 6 bases from V and 1 base from J, leaving 12 bases between. Per the germline V gene, CDR1 is SGHKS and CDR2 is YYEKEE (reference sequence). Here the CDR3 reads CASNLASGTDTQYF. Written as DNA, the CDR3 is TGTGCCAGCAATCTGGCTAGCGGCACAGATACGCAGTATTTT. Based on the CDR3 plus reference TRBV5-5 and TRBJ2-3, the full variable domain is DAGVTQSPTHLIKTRGQQVTLRCSPISGHKSVSWYQQVLGQGPQFIFQYYEKEERGRGNFPDRFSARQFPNYSSELNVNALLLGDSALYLCASNLASGTDTQYFGPGTRLTVL.

CDR3 nucleotides: TGTGCCAGCAGCTTCCAAGGACAGACAGATACGCAGTATTTT. Its protein is CASSFQGQTDTQYF. V usage is TRBV5-5 and J usage is TRBJ2-3, with D perhaps TRBD1 (6 bases). Per the germline V gene, CDR1 is SGHKS and CDR2 is YYEKEE (reference sequence). Trimming removed 2 bases from V and 3 bases from J, with 10 bases in between. The CDR3 totals 14 residues.

This clonotype appeared many times. The rearrangement joins TRBV12-3 or TRBV12-4 to TRBJ2-4; the match to TRBD1 covers 7 bases. The ends lost 0 bases at V and 0 bases at J; junction bases unmatched: 2. CDR3 length equals 16 residues. Here the CDR3 DNA reads TGTGCCAGCAGTTTAGCGGGACAGCTAGCCAAAAACATTCAGTACTTC. Amino acid sequence: CASSLAGQLAKNIQYF.

This clonotype was seen repeatedly, ten times or more. The rearrangement uses TRBV29-1 and TRBJ2-2; 10 bases match TRBD1. Unmatched junction bases numbered 6, after V lost 7 bases and J lost 4 bases. The germline CDR1 and CDR2 sequences are SQVTM and ANQGSEA. This CDR3 comprises 14 residues. The DNA for the CDR3 is TGCAGCGGGGCTCGGACAGGGGGCACCGGGGAGCTGTTTTTT. This gives the protein CSGARTGGTGELFF.

V is TRBV28 and J is TRBJ1-5; TRBD1 agrees at 7 bases. There are 14 residues in the CDR3. The trim removed 8 bases at V and 4 bases at J, leaving 8 bases unmatched. CDR1 is MDHEN and CDR2 is SYDVKM in the germline V gene. The CDR3 nucleotides are TGTGCCAGCGCCCCGACAGGGTGGAATCAGCCCCAGCATTTT. Encoded protein: CASAPTGWNQPQHF.

This clonotype has just a few counts. This chain links TRBV29-1 with TRBJ2-5; no firm D call. Germline CDR1 reads SQVTM; CDR2 reads ANQGSEA. This CDR3 is built from 13 residues. The germline V and J ends were trimmed by 0 bases and 2 bases, with 7 bases remaining between them. CDR3 bases: TGCAGCGTTGAAGAAAGAATTCAAGAGACCCAGTACTTC. Protein: CSVEERIQETQYF.

This chain joins TRBV9 and TRBJ1-4; no reliable D call. The CDR3 runs to 15 residues. The germline V gene has CDR1 SGDLS and CDR2 YYNGEE. Between the trimmed V and J ends, which lost 0 bases and 4 bases, there was a span of 10 bases. CDR3 coding DNA: TGTGCCAGCAGCGTAGGGGCGGGCGATAATGAAAAACTGTTTTTT. Residues: CASSVGAGDNEKLFF.

The rearrangement joins TRBV28 to TRBJ1-1; the D gene is possibly TRBD1 (6 bases). Looked up from germline, CDR1 is MDHEN and CDR2 is SYDVKM. This CDR3 is 14 amino acids long. The V end was cut by 5 bases, the J end by 4 bases, with 14 bases between. The CDR3: CASSITGMPTEAFF. The DNA for the CDR3 is TGTGCCAGCAGTATTACAGGGATGCCCACTGAAGCTTTCTTT.

The chain employs TRBV5-1 and TRBJ2-3; 7 bases fit TRBD1. The J segment lost 2 bases and the V segment lost 3 bases, leaving 6 bases of the junction unmatched. CDR1 is SGHRS, CDR2 YFSETQ, per germline. The CDR3 contains 15 residues. CDR3 sequence reads: CASSYRDRDTDTQYF. The DNA for the CDR3 is TGCGCCAGCAGCTACCGGGACAGAGACACAGATACGCAGTATTTT.